Listed here is a single T cell receptor beta chain. In the original analysis: Scientists estimated how many nucleated cells there were by amplifying reference gene primers. TCRdb keeps only in-frame clones here, not all; method: immunoSEQ multiplex PCR. That table supplies the V and J calls and clone size; D and trimming were determined from the DNA. The table lists more than 250,000 clones, around 90% of them singletons, with 0.7% in the top ten. Germline CDR1 LGHNT, CDR2 FRNRAP. With V trimmed by 7 bases and J by 5 bases, 10 bases remained unmatched. The length of the CDR3 is 14 residues. These data originate in a study of blood T cell repertoires in COVID-19. Study background: Both acute and convalescent COVID-19 samples were obtained from the United States, Italy and Spain. In each case, the material was cDNA or gDNA derived from T cells, B-cell-depleted T cells, or PBMCs.

V and J are TRBV12-5 and TRBJ2-5; 7 nucleotides align to TRBD1. Sequencing input: peripheral blood. The clonotype comes from a human donor in a cohort sampled during active COVID-19. CDR3 region: CASEAQGSEETQYF. The CDR3 nucleotides are TGTGCTAGTGAGGCACAGGGGAGCGAGGAGACCCAGTACTTC.